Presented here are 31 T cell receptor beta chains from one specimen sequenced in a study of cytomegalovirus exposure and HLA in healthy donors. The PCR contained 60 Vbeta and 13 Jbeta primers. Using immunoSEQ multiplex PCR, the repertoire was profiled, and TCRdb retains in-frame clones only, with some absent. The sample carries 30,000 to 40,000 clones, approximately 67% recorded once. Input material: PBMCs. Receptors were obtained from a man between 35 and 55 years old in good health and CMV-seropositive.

The CDR3 DNA reads as TGTGCTAGTGGGGACAGGGGTGGTGGCTACACCTTC. Translated: CASGDRGGGYTF. The chain has TRBV12-5 and TRBJ1-2, with 9 bases aligning to TRBD1. Looked up from germline, CDR1 is LGHNT and CDR2 is FRNRAP. The CDR3 runs to 12 residues. The J segment lost 7 bases and the V segment lost 6 bases, leaving 3 bases of the junction unmatched.

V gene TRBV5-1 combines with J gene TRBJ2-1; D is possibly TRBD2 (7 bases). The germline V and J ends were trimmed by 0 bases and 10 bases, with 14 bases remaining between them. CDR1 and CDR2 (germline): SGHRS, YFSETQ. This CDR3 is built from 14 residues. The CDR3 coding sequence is TGCGCCAGCAGCTTGGGGGCGGGGGCAAGGGAGCAGTTCTTC. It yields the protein CASSLGAGAREQFF. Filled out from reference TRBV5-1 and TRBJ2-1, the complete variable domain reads KAGVTQTPRYLIKTRGQQVTLSCSPISGHRSVSWYQQTPGQGLQFLFEYFSETQRNKGNFPGRFSGRQFSNSRSEMNVSTLELGDSALYLCASSLGAGAREQFFGPGTRLTVL.

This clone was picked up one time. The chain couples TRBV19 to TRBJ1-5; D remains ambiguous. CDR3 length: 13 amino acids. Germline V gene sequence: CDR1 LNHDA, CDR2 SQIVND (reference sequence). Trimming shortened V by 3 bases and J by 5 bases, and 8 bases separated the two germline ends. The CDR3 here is CASSIGNYQPQHF. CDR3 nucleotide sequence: TGTGCCAGTAGTATCGGGAATTATCAGCCCCAGCATTTT.

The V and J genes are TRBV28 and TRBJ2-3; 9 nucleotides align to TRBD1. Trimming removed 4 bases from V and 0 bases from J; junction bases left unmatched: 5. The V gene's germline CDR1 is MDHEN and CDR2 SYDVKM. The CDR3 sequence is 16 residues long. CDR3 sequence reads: CASSYQQGASTDTQYF. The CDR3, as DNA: TGTGCCAGCAGTTATCAACAGGGGGCGAGCACAGATACGCAGTATTTT.

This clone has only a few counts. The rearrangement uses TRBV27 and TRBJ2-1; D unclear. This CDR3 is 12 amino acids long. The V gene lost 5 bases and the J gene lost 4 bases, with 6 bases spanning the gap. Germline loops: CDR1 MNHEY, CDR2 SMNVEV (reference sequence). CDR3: CASSGPYNEQFF. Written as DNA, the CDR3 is TGTGCCAGCAGTGGGCCGTACAATGAGCAGTTCTTC.

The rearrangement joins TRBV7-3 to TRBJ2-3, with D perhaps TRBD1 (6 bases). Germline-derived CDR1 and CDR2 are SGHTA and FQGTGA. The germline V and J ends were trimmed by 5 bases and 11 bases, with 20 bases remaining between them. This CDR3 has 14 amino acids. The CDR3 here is CASSDPPKGVGQYF. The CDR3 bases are TGTGCCAGCAGCGACCCGCCGAAGGGGGTGGGGCAGTATTTT.

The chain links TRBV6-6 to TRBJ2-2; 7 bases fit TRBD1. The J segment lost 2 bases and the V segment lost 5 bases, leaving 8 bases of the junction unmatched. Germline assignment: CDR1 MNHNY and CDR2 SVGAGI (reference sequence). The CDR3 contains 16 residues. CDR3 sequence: CASSQGQEINTGELFF. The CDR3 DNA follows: TGTGCCAGCAGTCAAGGACAGGAGATAAACACCGGGGAGCTGTTTTTT.

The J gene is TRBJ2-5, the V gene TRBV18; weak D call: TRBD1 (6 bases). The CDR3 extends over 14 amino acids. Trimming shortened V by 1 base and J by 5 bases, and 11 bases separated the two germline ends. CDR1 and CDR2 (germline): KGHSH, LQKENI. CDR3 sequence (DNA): TGTGCCAGCTCACCACAACAGGGAGAGGAGACCCAGTACTTC. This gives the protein CASSPQQGEETQYF.

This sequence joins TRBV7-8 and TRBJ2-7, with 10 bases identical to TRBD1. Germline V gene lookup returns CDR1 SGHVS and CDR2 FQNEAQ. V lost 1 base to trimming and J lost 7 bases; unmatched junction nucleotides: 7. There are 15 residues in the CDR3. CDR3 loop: CASSLGGQGMWEQYF. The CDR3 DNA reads TGTGCCAGCAGCTTAGGGGGACAGGGGATGTGGGAGCAGTACTTC.

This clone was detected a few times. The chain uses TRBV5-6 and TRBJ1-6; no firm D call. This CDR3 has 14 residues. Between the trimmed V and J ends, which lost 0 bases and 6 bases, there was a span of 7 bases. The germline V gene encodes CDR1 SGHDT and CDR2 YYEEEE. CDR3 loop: CASSLVVSNSPLHF. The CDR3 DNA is TGTGCCAGCAGCTTGGTAGTTTCTAATTCACCCCTCCACTTT.

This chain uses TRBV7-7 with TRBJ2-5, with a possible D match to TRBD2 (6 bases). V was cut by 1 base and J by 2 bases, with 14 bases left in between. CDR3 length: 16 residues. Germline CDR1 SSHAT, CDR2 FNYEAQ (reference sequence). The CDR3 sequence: CASSLGPLGGQETQYF. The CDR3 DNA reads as TGTGCCAGCAGCTTAGGGCCCCTTGGGGGGCAAGAGACCCAGTACTTC.

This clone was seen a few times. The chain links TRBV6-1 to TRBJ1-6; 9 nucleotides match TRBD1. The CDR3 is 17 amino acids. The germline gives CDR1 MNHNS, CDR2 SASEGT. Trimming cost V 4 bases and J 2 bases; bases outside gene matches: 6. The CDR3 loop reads CASSVSGTGTYNSPLHF. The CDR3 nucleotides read TGTGCCAGCAGTGTTTCCGGGACAGGGACCTATAATTCACCCCTCCACTTT.

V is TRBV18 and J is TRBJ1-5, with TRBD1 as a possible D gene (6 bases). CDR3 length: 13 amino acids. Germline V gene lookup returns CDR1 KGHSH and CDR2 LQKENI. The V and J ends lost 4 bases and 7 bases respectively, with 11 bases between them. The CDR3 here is CASSLDSSQPQHF. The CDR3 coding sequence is TGTGCCAGCTCACTGGACAGTAGCCAGCCCCAGCATTTT.

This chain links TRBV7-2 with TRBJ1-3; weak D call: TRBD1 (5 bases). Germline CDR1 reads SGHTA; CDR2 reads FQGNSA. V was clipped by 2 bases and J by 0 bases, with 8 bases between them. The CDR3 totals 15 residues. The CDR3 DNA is TGTGCCAGCAGCTTAAGACAGAGCTCTGGAAACACCATATATTTT. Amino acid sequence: CASSLRQSSGNTIYF.

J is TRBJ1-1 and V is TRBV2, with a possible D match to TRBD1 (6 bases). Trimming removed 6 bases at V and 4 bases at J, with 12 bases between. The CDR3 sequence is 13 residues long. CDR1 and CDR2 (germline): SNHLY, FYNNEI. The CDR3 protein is CASSTGLVTEAFF. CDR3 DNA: TGTGCCAGCAGCACAGGGTTAGTCACTGAAGCTTTCTTT.

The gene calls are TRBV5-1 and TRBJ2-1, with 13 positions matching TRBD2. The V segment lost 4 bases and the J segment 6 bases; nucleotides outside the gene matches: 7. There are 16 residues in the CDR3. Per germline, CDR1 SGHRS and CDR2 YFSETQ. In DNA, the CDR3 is TGCGCCAGCAGCCCGCGGGGACTAGCGGGGTCCAATGAGCAGTTCTTC. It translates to CASSPRGLAGSNEQFF.

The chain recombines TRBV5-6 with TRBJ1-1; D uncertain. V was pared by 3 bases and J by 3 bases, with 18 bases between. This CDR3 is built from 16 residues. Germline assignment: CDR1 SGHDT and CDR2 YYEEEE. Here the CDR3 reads CASSSTELRADTEAFF. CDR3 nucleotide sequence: TGTGCCAGCAGCTCGACGGAGTTGCGGGCGGACACTGAAGCTTTCTTT. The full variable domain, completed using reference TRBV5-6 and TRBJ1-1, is DAGVTQSPTHLIKTRGQQVTLRCSPKSGHDTVSWYQQALGQGPQFIFQYYEEEERQRGNFPDRFSGHQFPNYSSELNVNALLLGDSALYLCASSSTELRADTEAFFGQGTRLTVV.

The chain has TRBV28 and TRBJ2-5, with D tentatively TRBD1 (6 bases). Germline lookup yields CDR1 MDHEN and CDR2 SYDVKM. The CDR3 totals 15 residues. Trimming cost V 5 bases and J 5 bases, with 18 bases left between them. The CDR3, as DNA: TGTGCCAGCAGTCTTAACAGGGCATGGGGGGAGACCCAGTACTTC. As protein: CASSLNRAWGETQYF.

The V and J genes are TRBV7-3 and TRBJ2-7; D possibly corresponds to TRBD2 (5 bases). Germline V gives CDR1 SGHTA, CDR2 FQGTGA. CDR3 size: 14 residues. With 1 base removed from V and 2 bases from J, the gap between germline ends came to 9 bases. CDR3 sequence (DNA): TGTGCCAGCAGCTTAATGGGCGGGCCCTACGAGCAGTACTTC. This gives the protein CASSLMGGPYEQYF.

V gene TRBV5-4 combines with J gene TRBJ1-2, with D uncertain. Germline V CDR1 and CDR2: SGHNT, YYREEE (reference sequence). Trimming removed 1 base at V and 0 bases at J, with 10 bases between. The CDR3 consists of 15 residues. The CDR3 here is CASSLSGRANYGYTF. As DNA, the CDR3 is TGTGCCAGCAGCTTGTCCGGGAGAGCTAACTATGGCTACACCTTC.

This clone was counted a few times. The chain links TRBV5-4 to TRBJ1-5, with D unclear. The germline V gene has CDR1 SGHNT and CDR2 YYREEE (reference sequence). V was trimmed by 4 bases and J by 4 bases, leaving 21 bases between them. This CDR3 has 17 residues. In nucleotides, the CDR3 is TGTGCCAGCAGCCCAAAAGAATTTGGGGAGAGGAATCAGCCCCAGCATTTT. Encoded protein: CASSPKEFGERNQPQHF.

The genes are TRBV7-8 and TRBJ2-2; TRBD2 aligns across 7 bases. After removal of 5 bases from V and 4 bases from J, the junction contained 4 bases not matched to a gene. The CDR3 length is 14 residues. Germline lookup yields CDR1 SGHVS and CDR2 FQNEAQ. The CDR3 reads CASSPWGGTGELFF. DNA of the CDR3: TGTGCCAGCAGCCCCTGGGGGGGCACCGGGGAGCTGTTTTTT.

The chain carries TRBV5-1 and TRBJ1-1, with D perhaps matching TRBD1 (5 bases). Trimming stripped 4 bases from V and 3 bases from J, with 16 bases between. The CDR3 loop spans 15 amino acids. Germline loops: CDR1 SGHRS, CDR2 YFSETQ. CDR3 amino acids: CASSPAGGSDTEAFF. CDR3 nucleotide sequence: TGCGCCAGCAGCCCCGCGGGGGGGTCGGACACTGAAGCTTTCTTT.

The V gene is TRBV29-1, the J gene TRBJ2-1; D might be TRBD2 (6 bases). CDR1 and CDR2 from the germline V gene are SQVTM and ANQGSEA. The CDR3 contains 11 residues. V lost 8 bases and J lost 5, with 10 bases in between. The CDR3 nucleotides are TGCAGCTCCGGGACTCACAATGAGCAGTTCTTC. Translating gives CSSGTHNEQFF.

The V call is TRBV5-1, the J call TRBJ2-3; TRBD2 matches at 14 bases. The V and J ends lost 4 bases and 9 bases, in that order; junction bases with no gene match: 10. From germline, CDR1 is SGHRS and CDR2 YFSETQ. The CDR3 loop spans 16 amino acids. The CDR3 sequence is CASSPTSGGGMRTQYF. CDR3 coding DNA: TGCGCCAGCAGCCCGACTAGCGGGGGGGGGATGCGGACGCAGTATTTT.

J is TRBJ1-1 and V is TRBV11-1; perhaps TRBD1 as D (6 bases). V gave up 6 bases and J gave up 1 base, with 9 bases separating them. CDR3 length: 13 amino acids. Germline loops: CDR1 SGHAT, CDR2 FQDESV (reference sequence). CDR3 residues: CASRGHSNTEAFF. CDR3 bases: TGTGCCAGCAGGGGACACTCGAACACTGAAGCTTTCTTT.

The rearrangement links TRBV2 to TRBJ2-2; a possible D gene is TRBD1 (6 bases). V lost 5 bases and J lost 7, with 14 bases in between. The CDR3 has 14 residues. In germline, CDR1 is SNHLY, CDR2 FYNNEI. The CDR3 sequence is CASSREGTRGELFF. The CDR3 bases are TGTGCCAGCAGTCGCGAGGGGACACGCGGGGAGCTGTTTTTT. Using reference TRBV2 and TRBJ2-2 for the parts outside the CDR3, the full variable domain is EPEVTQTPSHQVTQMGQEVILRCVPISNHLYFYWYRQILGQKVEFLVSFYNNEISEKSEIFDDQFSVERPDGSNFTLKIRSTKLEDSAMYFCASSREGTRGELFFGEGSRLTVL.

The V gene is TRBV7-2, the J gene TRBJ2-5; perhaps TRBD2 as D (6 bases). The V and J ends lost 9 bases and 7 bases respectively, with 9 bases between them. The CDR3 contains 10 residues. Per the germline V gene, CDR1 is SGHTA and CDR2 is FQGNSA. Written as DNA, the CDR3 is TGTGCCAGACCGCGGGGGACCCAGTACTTC. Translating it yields CARPRGTQYF.

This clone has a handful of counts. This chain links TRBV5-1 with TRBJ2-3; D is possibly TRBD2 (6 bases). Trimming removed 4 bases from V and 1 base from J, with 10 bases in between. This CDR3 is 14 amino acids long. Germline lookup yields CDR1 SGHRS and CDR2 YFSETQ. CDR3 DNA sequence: TGCGCCAGCAGCGGGGGGAAGGGCACAGATACGCAGTATTTT. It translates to CASSGGKGTDTQYF.

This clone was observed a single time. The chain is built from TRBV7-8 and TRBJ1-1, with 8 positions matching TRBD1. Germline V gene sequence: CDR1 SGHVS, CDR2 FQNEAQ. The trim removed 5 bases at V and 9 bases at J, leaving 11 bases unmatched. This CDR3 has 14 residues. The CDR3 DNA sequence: TGTGCCAGCAGCATCCAGGACAGGGCAGGGAAAGCTTTCTTT. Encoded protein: CASSIQDRAGKAFF.

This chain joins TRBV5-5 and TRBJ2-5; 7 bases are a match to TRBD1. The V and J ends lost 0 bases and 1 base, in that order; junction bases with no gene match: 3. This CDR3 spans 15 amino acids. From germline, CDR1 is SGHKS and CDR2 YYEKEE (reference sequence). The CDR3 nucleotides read TGTGCCAGCAGCTTGGGGTCAGGGGGCCAAGAGACCCAGTACTTC. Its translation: CASSLGSGGQETQYF. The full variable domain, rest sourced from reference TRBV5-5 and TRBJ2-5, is DAGVTQSPTHLIKTRGQQVTLRCSPISGHKSVSWYQQVLGQGPQFIFQYYEKEERGRGNFPDRFSARQFPNYSSELNVNALLLGDSALYLCASSLGSGGQETQYFGPGTRLLVL.